This is a list of T cell receptor beta chains from one sample in a study of blood T cell repertoires in COVID-19. Measured with immunoSEQ multiplex PCR; TCRdb has only the in-frame clones, and not every one. The table lists about 17,000 clones, 78% of them singletons. Sequencing input: peripheral blood. The receptors derive from a man between 60 and 70 years old with active or convalescent COVID-19. The CDR3 runs from the conserved cysteine through the conserved F or W. D genes are given only for firm matches. The size field is filled for only some rows; it gives once, few, many or a size class.

NA,NA,TRBJ2-7,TRBV5-6,CASSLGRGFEQYF,TGTGCCAGCAGCTTGGGCCGGGGATTCGAGCAGTACTTC
NA,NA,TRBJ2-5,TRBV2,CASSIQETQYF,TGTGCCAGCAGTATACAAGAGACCCAGTACTTC
NA,TRBD1,TRBJ1-1,TRBV3-1/TRBV3-2,CASSRQGNTEAFF,TGTGCCAGCAGCCGACAGGGGAACACTGAAGCTTTCTTT
NA,NA,TRBJ2-2,TRBV12-3/TRBV12-4,CASSLQNTGELFF,TGTGCCAGCAGTTTACAGAACACCGGGGAGCTGTTTTTT
NA,NA,TRBJ1-6,TRBV1,CTSHPTVYESSYNSPLHF,TGCACCAGCCACCCGACAGTGTACGAAAGCTCCTATAATTCACCCCTCCACTTT
NA,NA,TRBJ1-1,TRBV18,CASSPFSVGGGIERTEAFF,TGTGCCAGCTCACCATTTAGTGTTGGTGGAGGGATCGAACGGACTGAAGCTTTCTTT
NA,TRBD1,TRBJ1-6,TRBV7-9,CASSRTGTGKNSPLHF,TGTGCCAGCAGCCGGACCGGGACAGGGAAAAATTCACCCCTCCACTTT
NA,TRBD1,TRBJ2-7,TRBV11-3,CASSSGDRPPYEQYF,TGTGCCAGCAGCTCCGGGGACAGGCCACCCTACGAGCAGTACTTC
few,TRBD1,TRBJ2-1,TRBV6-2/TRBV6-3,CASSSRTGSSYNEQFF,TGTGCCAGCAGTTCCCGGACAGGGAGCTCCTACAATGAGCAGTTCTTC
few,TRBD2,TRBJ2-3,TRBV25-1,CASAPGLAGLTDTQYF,TGTGCCAGCGCCCCCGGGCTAGCGGGGCTCACAGATACGCAGTATTTT
NA,NA,TRBJ1-1,TRBV14,CASSQEGASINTEAFF,TGTGCCAGCAGCCAAGAAGGGGCCAGTATAAACACTGAAGCTTTCTTT
NA,NA,TRBJ2-5,TRBV6-1,CASSENRVDQETQYF,TGTGCCAGCAGTGAAAACAGGGTGGATCAAGAGACCCAGTACTTC
NA,NA,TRBJ1-4,TRBV6-5,CASRGRTVKDEKLFF,TGTGCCAGCAGAGGCCGGACAGTAAAGGATGAAAAACTGTTTTTT
NA,NA,TRBJ1-3,TRBV6-4,CASSITGAPGNTIYF,TGTGCCAGCAGTATTACAGGCGCCCCTGGAAACACCATATATTTT
few,TRBD1,TRBJ1-1,TRBV27,CASRLGTGNTEAFF,TGTGCCAGCAGGCTTGGGACAGGGAACACTGAAGCTTTCTTT
few,TRBD1,TRBJ2-7,TRBV19,CASSTGGTNYEQYF,TGTGCCAGTAGTACAGGGGGCACTAACTACGAGCAGTACTTC
NA,TRBD1,TRBJ2-7,TRBV28,CASSFWTGSLAQYF,TGTGCCAGCAGTTTCTGGACAGGGTCTCTGGCGCAGTACTTC
NA,NA,TRBJ1-3,TRBV6-1,CASSDGGTGNTIYF,TGTGCCAGCAGTGACGGAGGAACTGGAAACACCATATATTTT
once,TRBD2,TRBJ2-5,TRBV9,CASSAASGGGSVETQYF,TGTGCCAGCAGCGCGGCTAGCGGGGGGGGCAGTGTCGAGACCCAGTACTTC
NA,TRBD1,TRBJ1-2,TRBV28,CASIGTGRGYGYTF,TGTGCCAGCATCGGGACAGGGAGAGGGTATGGCTACACCTTC
NA,TRBD1,TRBJ1-1,TRBV7-8,CASSIQGQGGTEAFF,TGTGCCAGCAGCATTCAGGGACAGGGGGGTACTGAAGCTTTCTTT
NA,TRBD1,TRBJ2-5,TRBV18,CASSPGTGGEETQYF,TGTGCCAGCTCACCGGGGACAGGGGGCGAGGAGACCCAGTACTTC
few,TRBD1,TRBJ1-2,TRBV11-2,CASSPRDRSFNYGYTF,TGTGCCAGCAGCCCAAGGGACAGGAGTTTCAACTATGGCTACACCTTC
NA,NA,TRBJ2-2,TRBV28,CASRRAGMDTGELFF,TGTGCCAGCAGACGGGCGGGGATGGACACCGGGGAGCTGTTTTTT
NA,NA,TRBJ2-2,TRBV10-3,CAIRDRTGELFF,TGTGCCATCAGGGACAGAACCGGGGAGCTGTTTTTT
NA,TRBD1,TRBJ1-2,TRBV2,CASSANTGVNYGYTF,TGTGCCAGCAGCGCTAATACAGGGGTTAACTATGGCTACACCTTC
NA,TRBD2,TRBJ2-1,TRBV15,CATSRETSGSNEQFF,TGTGCCACCAGCAGGGAAACTAGCGGGAGCAATGAGCAGTTCTTC
NA,TRBD1,TRBJ1-1,TRBV28,CASSTSGQGDTEAFF,TGTGCCAGCAGTACCTCTGGACAGGGAGACACTGAAGCTTTCTTT
NA,NA,TRBJ2-7,TRBV10-3,CAISDRGEQYF,TGTGCCATCAGTGATCGGGGAGAGCAGTACTTC
NA,NA,TRBJ2-2,TRBV28,CASRGLLTLTGELFF,TGTGCCAGCAGAGGACTCTTGACTCTCACCGGGGAGCTGTTTTTT
medium-sized,NA,TRBJ2-7,TRBV7-6,CASSSGNEQYF,TGTGCCAGCAGCTCCGGTAACGAGCAGTACTTC
once,TRBD1,TRBJ1-1,TRBV11-3,CASSPGQGPNTEAFF,TGTGCCAGCAGCCCAGGACAGGGGCCGAACACTGAAGCTTTCTTT
NA,NA,TRBJ2-1,TRBV18,CASSPHEDYNEQFF,TGTGCCAGCTCACCACACGAGGATTACAATGAGCAGTTCTTC
NA,NA,TRBJ1-2,TRBV29-1,CSVDSGRFGGYGYTF,TGCAGCGTTGATTCTGGTCGGTTCGGGGGATATGGCTACACCTTC
NA,TRBD1,TRBJ1-6,TRBV27,CASRGQGNSPLHF,TGTGCCAGCAGAGGACAGGGAAATTCACCCCTCCACTTT
NA,TRBD1,TRBJ1-1,TRBV5-1,CASSQQQGSGTEAFF,TGCGCCAGCAGCCAACAACAGGGGTCGGGCACTGAAGCTTTCTTT
NA,NA,TRBJ1-1,TRBV5-1,CASSPWTEGTEAFF,TGCGCCAGCAGCCCCTGGACCGAGGGAACTGAAGCTTTCTTT
NA,NA,TRBJ2-1,TRBV7-2,CASSLAWGLYNEQFF,TGTGCCAGCAGCTTAGCTTGGGGGCTATACAATGAGCAGTTCTTC